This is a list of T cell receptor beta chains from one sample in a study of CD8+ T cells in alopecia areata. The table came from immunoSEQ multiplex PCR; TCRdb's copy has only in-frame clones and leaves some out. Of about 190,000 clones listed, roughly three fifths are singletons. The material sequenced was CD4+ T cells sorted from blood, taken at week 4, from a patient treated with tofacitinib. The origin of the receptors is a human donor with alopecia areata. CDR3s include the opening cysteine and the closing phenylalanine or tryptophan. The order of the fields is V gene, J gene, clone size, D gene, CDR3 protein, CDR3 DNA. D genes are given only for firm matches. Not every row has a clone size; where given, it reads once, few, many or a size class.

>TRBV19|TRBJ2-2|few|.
CASSIEAGRTGELFF
TGTGCCAGTAGTATCGAGGCGGGACGTACCGGGGAGCTGTTTTTT
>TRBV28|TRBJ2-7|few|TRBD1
CASTPVTGVFEQYF
TGTGCCAGCACCCCCGTGACAGGGGTTTTCGAGCAGTACTTC
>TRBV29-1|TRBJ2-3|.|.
CSVGLGPDTQYF
TGCAGCGTTGGACTGGGCCCAGATACGCAGTATTTT
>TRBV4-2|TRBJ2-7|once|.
CASSQDRAGYEQYF
TGTGCCAGCAGCCAAGATAGAGCGGGCTACGAGCAGTACTTC
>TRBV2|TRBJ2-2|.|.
CASRVEGTGELFF
TGTGCCAGCAGGGTGGAGGGAACCGGGGAGCTGTTTTTT
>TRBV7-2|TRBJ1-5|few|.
CASSLSSNQPQHF
TGTGCCAGCAGCTTGAGTAGCAATCAGCCCCAGCATTTT
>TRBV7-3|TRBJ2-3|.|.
CASSLTLVDTQYF
TGTGCCAGCAGCTTAACGCTGGTGGATACGCAGTATTTT
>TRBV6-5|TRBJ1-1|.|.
CASSRTRESNTEAFF
TGTGCCAGCAGCCGCACCAGGGAGTCGAACACTGAAGCTTTCTTT
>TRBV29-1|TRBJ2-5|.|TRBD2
CSETSGRETQYF
TGCAGCGAGACTAGCGGGAGGGAGACCCAGTACTTC
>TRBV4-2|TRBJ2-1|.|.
CASSSGPRSYNEQFF
TGTGCCAGCAGCTCGGGTCCTCGCTCCTACAATGAGCAGTTCTTC
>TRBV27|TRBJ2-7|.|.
CASTRTPALGAEQYF
TGTGCCAGCACCCGTACGCCGGCCTTAGGGGCCGAGCAGTACTTC
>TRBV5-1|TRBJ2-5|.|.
CASSWEPQETQYF
TGCGCCAGCAGCTGGGAACCACAAGAGACCCAGTACTTC
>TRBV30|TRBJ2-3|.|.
CAWRDRTDTQYF
TGTGCCTGGAGGGACAGAACAGATACGCAGTATTTT
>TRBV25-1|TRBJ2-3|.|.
CASSESGGRGGGDTQYF
TGTGCCAGCAGTGAATCCGGCGGGAGAGGGGGTGGAGATACGCAGTATTTT
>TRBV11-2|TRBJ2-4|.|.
CASSMTGAKNIQYF
TGTGCCAGCAGCATGACGGGAGCCAAAAACATTCAGTACTTC
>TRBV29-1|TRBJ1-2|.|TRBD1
CSVVDRGSSYGYTF
TGCAGCGTTGTTGACAGGGGATCTTCCTATGGCTACACCTTC
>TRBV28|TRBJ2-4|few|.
CASSLIAKNIQYF
TGTGCCAGCAGTTTGATAGCCAAAAACATTCAGTACTTC
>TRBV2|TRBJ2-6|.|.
CASNYGSGPSSGANVLTF
TGTGCCAGCAATTATGGATCTGGCCCATCTTCTGGGGCCAACGTCCTGACTTTC
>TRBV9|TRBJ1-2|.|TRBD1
CASSVLGQGAYGYTF
TGTGCCAGCAGCGTCCTTGGACAGGGGGCTTACGGCTACACCTTC
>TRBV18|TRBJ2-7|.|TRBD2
CASSPPKRGVSYEQYF
TGTGCCAGCTCACCACCGAAGCGGGGGGTCTCCTACGAGCAGTACTTC
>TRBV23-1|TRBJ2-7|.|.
CASSQSRSYEQYF
TGCGCCAGCAGTCAATCCCGTTCCTACGAGCAGTACTTC
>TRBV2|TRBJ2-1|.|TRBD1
CASTGQLYNEQFF
TGTGCCAGTACGGGACAGCTATACAATGAGCAGTTCTTC
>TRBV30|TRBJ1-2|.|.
CAWRQTEGGYTF
TGTGCCTGGAGGCAAACCGAGGGGGGCTACACCTTC
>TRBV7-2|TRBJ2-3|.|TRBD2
CASSSSGRGADTQYF
TGTGCCAGCAGCTCTAGCGGGAGGGGGGCGGATACGCAGTATTTT
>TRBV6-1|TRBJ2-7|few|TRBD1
CASMRGTGTPYEQYF
TGTGCCAGCATGCGGGGGACAGGGACCCCGTACGAGCAGTACTTC
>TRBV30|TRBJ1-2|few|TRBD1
CAWSVTGDGYGYTF
TGTGCCTGGAGTGTCACAGGGGACGGCTATGGCTACACCTTC
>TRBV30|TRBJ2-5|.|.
CAWSAVTQYF
TGTGCCTGGAGTGCAGTGACCCAGTACTTC
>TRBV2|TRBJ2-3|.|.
CASSEMLASPSDTQYF
TGTGCCAGCAGTGAGATGCTAGCTTCCCCCTCGGATACGCAGTATTTT
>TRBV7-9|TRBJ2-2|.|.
CASSLLDTGELFF
TGTGCCAGCAGCTTATTAGACACCGGGGAGCTGTTTTTT
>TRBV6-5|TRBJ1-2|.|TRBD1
CASSTDRANGYTF
TGTGCCAGCAGCACGGACAGGGCCAATGGCTACACCTTC
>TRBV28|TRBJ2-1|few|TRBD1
CASSRSGTGELF
TGTGCCAGCAGCAGATCCGGGACAGGGGAACTCTTC
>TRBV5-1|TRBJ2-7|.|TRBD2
CASSRGLAGPRFYEQYF
TGCGCCAGCAGCCGGGGACTAGCGGGGCCGAGATTTTACGAGCAGTACTTC
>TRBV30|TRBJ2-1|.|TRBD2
CAWKGTSGSNEQFF
TGTGCCTGGAAGGGGACTAGCGGGAGCAATGAGCAGTTCTTC
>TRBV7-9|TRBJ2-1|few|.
CASSLRPGSSYNEQFF
TGTGCCAGCAGCTTGCGCCCCGGGAGCTCCTACAATGAGCAGTTCTTC
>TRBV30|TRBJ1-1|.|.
CAWSAWGGPNTEAFF
TGTGCCTGGAGCGCCTGGGGGGGGCCGAACACTGAAGCTTTCTTT
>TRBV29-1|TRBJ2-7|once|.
CSVEDTPYEQYF
TGCAGCGTTGAAGACACCCCCTACGAGCAGTACTTC
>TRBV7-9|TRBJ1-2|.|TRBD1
CASSLDRGGYTF
TGTGCCAGCAGCTTGGACAGGGGCGGCTACACCTTC
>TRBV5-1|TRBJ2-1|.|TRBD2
CASSLDSGRNEQFF
TGCGCCAGCAGCTTGGATAGCGGGAGGAATGAGCAGTTCTTC
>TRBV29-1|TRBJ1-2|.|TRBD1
CSVKPPGQGYGYTF
TGCAGCGTAAAACCGCCGGGACAGGGCTATGGCTACACCTTC
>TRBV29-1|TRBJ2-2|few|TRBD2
CSVRLAGHNTGELFF
TGCAGCGTTCGACTAGCGGGACATAACACCGGGGAGCTGTTTTTT
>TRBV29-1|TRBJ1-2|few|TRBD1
CSVDGQVEGYGYTF
TGCAGCGTTGACGGACAGGTAGAGGGCTATGGCTACACCTTC
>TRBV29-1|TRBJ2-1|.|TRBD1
CSVLGGTGHYNEQFF
TGCAGCGTCCTAGGGGGGACAGGGCACTACAATGAGCAGTTCTTC
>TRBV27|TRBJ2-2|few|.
CASSNRFQTGELFF
TGTGCCAGCAGCAACAGATTCCAGACCGGGGAGCTGTTTTTT
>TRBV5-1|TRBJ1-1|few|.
CASSLGAGMNTEAFF
TGCGCCAGCAGCCTGGGGGCAGGGATGAACACTGAAGCTTTCTTT
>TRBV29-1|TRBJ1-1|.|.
CSVDRNTEAFF
TGCAGCGTTGATCGAAACACTGAAGCTTTCTTT
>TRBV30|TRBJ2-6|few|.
CAWSVPGSGANVLTF
TGTGCCTGGAGTGTACCGGGGTCTGGGGCCAACGTCCTGACTTTC
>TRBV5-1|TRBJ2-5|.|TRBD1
CASSSLTGAGETQYF
TGCGCCAGCAGCTCGCTGACAGGGGCGGGGGAGACCCAGTACTTC
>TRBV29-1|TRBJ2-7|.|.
CSGGTASYEQYF
TGCAGCGGTGGGACGGCATCCTACGAGCAGTACTTC
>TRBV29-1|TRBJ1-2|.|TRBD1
CSVGDRGYGYTF
TGCAGCGTTGGGGACAGGGGTTACGGCTACACCTTC
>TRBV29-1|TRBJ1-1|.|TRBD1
CSGGQGASRAEAFF
TGCAGCGGAGGACAGGGGGCTTCTAGAGCTGAAGCTTTCTTT